This T cell receptor beta chain was sequenced during a study of OX40 agonist ivuxolimab in advanced cancers. Study-level background: The study treated patients with ivuxolimab, an agonistic anti-OX40 (CD134) antibody. Study results and limitations: Partial responders dosed at 0.1-3.0 mg/kg displayed clonal expansion ranking among the lowest. Low normalized T-cell clonal expansion also characterized some of the nonresponders.

This clone was seen a handful of times. The antigen is not known. Assay used: immunoSEQ multiplex PCR; TCRdb lists only in-frame clones, some missing. The data contain approximately 49,000 clones, approximately 88% of them seen just once; the ten biggest clones take up 1.1%. The CDR3 is 18 amino acids. Germline values: CDR1 SEHNR, CDR2 FQNEAQ (reference sequence). The ends lost 5 bases at V and 2 bases at J; junction bases unmatched: 11. The source material was CD4+ or CD8+ T cells sorted from blood, sampled in a trial of the OX40 agonist ivuxolimab. The V call is TRBV7-9, the J call TRBJ2-3; TRBD2 agrees at 12 bases. The receptor was derived from an adult with an advanced solid tumor such as melanoma, head and neck, liver or kidney cancer. CDR3: CASSPKVRLAGATDTQYF. As DNA, the CDR3 is TGTGCCAGCAGCCCCAAGGTACGACTAGCGGGAGCCACAGATACGCAGTATTTT.